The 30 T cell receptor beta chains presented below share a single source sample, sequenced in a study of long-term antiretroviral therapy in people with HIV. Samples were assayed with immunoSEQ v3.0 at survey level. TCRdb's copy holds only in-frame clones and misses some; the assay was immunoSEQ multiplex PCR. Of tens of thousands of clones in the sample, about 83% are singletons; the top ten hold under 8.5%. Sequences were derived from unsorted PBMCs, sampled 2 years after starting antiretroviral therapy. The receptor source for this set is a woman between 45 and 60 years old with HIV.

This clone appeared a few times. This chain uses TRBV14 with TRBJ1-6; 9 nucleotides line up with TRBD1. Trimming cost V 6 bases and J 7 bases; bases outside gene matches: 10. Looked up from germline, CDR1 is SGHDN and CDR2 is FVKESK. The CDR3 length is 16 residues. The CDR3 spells CASSRMVTGGNSPLHF. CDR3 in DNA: TGTGCCAGCAGTCGGATGGTTACAGGGGGCAATTCACCCCTCCACTTT.

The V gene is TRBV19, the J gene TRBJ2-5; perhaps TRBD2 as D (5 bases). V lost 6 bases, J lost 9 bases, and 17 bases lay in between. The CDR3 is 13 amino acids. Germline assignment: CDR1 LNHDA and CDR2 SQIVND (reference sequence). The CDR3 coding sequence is TGTGCCAGTAGCTCCCAGGCCTCCGGGGCCCAGTACTTC. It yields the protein CASSSQASGAQYF.

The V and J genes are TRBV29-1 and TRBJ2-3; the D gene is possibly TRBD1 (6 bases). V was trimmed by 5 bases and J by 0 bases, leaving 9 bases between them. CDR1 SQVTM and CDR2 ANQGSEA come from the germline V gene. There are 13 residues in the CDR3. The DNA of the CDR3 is TGCAGCGTTATTACAGGGAGCACAGATACGCAGTATTTT. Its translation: CSVITGSTDTQYF.

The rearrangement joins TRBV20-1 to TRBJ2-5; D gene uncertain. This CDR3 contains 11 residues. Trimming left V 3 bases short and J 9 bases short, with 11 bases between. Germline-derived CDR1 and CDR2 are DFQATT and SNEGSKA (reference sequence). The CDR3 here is CSAREFGPQYF. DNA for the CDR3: TGCAGTGCTAGGGAATTCGGGCCCCAGTACTTC.

CDR3 amino acids: CASSLQGATGNTIYF. In DNA form, the CDR3 reads TGTGCCAGCAGTTTACAGGGGGCTACTGGAAACACCATATATTTT. This chain links TRBV5-4 with TRBJ1-3; 9 bases are a match to TRBD1. The CDR3 has 15 residues. Trimming took 5 bases from V and 2 from J; bases not matched to a gene: 5. Per the germline V gene, CDR1 is SGHNT and CDR2 is YYREEE (reference sequence).

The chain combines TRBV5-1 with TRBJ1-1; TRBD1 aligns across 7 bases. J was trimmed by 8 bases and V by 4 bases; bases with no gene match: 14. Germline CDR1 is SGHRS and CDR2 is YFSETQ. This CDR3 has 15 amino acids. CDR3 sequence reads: CASSLRTGRDLEAFF. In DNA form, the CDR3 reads TGCGCCAGCAGCCTAAGGACAGGCCGAGATTTAGAAGCTTTCTTT.

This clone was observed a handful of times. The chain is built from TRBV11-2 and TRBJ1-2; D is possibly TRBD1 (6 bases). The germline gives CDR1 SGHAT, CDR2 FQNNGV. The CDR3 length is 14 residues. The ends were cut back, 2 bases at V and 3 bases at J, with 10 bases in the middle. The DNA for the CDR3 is TGTGCCAGCAGCTTATTACAGGGTGACTATGGCTACACCTTC. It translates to CASSLLQGDYGYTF.

The CDR3 sequence is CAWSPQGNTGELFF. The CDR3 bases are TGTGCCTGGAGTCCCCAGGGGAACACCGGGGAGCTGTTTTTT. This rearrangement joins TRBV30 to TRBJ2-2, with D possibly matching TRBD1 (5 bases). Trimming cost V 2 bases and J 1 base, with 8 bases left between them. Germline V gene lookup returns CDR1 GTSNPN and CDR2 SVGIG (reference sequence). CDR3 length: 14 amino acids.

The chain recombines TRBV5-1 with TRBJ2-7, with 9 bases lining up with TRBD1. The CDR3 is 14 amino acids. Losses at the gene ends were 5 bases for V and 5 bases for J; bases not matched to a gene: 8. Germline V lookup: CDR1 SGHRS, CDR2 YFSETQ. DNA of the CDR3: TGCGCCAGCAGAACACAGGGGGCGCGCGACGAGCAGTACTTC. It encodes CASRTQGARDEQYF.

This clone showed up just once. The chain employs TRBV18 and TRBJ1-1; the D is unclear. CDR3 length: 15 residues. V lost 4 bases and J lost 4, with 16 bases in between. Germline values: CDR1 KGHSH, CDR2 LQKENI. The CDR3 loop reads CASSLDEGLFTEAFF. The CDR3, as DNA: TGTGCCAGCTCACTTGATGAGGGCCTCTTCACTGAAGCTTTCTTT.

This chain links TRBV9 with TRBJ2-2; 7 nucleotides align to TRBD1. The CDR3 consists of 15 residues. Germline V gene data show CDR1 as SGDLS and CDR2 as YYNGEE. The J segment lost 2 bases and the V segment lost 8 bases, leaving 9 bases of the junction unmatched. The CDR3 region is CASHLGTANTGELFF. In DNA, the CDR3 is TGTGCCAGTCATCTGGGGACAGCCAACACCGGGGAGCTGTTTTTT.

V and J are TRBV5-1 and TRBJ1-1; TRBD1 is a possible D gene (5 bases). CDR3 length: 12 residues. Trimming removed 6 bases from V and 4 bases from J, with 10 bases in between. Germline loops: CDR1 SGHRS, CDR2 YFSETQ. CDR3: CASTLGGTEAFF. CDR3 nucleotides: TGCGCCAGCACCCTGGGGGGCACTGAAGCTTTCTTT. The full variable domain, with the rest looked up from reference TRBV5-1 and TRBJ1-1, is KAGVTQTPRYLIKTRGQQVTLSCSPISGHRSVSWYQQTPGQGLQFLFEYFSETQRNKGNFPGRFSGRQFSNSRSEMNVSTLELGDSALYLCASTLGGTEAFFGQGTRLTVV.

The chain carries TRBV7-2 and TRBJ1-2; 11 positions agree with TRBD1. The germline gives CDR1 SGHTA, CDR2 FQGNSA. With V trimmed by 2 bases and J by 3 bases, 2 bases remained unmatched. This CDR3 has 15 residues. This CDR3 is CASSLPGQGDYGYTF. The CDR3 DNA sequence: TGTGCCAGCAGCTTACCGGGACAGGGGGACTATGGCTACACCTTC.

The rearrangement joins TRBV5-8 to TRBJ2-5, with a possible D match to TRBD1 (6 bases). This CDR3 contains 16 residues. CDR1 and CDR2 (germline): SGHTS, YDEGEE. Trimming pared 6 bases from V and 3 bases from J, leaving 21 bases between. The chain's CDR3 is CASTMTIRGSEETQYF. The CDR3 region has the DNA TGTGCCAGCACCATGACCATCAGGGGTTCGGAAGAGACCCAGTACTTC.

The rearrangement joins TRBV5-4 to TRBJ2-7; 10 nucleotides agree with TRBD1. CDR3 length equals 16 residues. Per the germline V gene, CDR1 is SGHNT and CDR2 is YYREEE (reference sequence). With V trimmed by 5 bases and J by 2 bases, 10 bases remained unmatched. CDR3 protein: CASSPAWTGGTYEQYF. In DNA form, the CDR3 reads TGTGCCAGCAGTCCGGCATGGACAGGGGGGACCTACGAGCAGTACTTC.

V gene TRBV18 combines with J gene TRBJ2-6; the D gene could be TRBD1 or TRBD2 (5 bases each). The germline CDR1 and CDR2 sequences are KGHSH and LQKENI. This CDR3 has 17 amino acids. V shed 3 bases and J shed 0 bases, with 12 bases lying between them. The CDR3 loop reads CASSPGTAFSGANVLTF. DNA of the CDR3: TGTGCCAGCTCACCCGGGACCGCATTCTCTGGGGCCAACGTCCTGACTTTC. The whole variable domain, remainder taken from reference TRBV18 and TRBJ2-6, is NAGVMQNPRHLVRRRGQEARLRCSPMKGHSHVYWYRQLPEEGLKFMVYLQKENIIDESGMPKERFSAEFPKEGPSILRIQQVVRGDSAAYFCASSPGTAFSGANVLTFGAGSRLTVL.

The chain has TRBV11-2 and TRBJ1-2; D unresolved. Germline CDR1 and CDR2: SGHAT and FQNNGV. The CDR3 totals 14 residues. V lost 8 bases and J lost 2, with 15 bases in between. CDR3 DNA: TGTGCCAGCGCAACCGGAGGGCTAAACTATGGCTACACCTTC. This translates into CASATGGLNYGYTF.

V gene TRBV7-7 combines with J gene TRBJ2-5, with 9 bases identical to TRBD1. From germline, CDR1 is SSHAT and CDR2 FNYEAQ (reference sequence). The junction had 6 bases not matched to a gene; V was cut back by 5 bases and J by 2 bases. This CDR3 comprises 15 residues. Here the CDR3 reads CASSATGGTQETQYF. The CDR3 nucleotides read TGTGCCAGCAGCGCAACAGGGGGCACTCAAGAGACCCAGTACTTC.

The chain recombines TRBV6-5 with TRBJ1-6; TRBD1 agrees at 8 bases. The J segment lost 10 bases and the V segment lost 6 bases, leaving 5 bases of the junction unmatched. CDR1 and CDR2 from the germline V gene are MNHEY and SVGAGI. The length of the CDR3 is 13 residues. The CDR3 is CASSGTGRSPLHF. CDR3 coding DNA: TGTGCCAGCAGCGGGACAGGTCGCTCACCCCTCCACTTT.

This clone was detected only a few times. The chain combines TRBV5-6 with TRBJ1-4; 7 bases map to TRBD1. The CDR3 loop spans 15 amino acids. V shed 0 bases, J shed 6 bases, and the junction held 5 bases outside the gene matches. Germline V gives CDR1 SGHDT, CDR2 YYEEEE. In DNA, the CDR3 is TGTGCCAGCAGCTTGGGCTGGACAGGCCATGAAAAACTGTTTTTT. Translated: CASSLGWTGHEKLFF.

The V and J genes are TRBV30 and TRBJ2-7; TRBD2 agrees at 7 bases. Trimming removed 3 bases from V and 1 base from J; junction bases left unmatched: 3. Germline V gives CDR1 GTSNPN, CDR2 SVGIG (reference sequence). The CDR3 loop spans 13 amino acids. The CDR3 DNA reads TGTGCCTGGAGGGGGACTATTTCCTACGAGCAGTACTTC. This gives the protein CAWRGTISYEQYF.

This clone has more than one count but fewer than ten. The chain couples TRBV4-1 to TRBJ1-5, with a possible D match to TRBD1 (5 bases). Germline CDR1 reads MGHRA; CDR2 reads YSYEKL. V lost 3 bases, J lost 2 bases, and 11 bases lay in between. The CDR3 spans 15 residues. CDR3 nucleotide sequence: TGCGCCAGCAGCCATCCCGGACAACGCAATCAGCCCCAGCATTTT. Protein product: CASSHPGQRNQPQHF.

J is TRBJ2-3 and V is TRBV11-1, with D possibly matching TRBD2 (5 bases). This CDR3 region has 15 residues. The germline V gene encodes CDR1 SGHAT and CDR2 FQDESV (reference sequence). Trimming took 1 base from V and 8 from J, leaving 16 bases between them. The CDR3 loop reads CASSLGSVRTLTQYF. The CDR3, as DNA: TGTGCCAGCAGCTTAGGATCCGTGCGGACTCTTACGCAGTATTTT.

CDR3 protein: CASSYHQFSNQPQHF. The DNA of the CDR3 is TGTGCCAGCAGTTACCACCAATTCAGCAATCAGCCCCAGCATTTT. The chain has TRBV6-5 and TRBJ1-5; no clear D. The CDR3 sequence is 15 residues long. CDR1 and CDR2 (germline): MNHEY, SVGAGI. Trimming took 2 bases from V and 1 from J, leaving 9 bases between them.

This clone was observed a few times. The CDR3 DNA reads as TGTGCCAGCAGCGTAGGAGGGAGAGCCTTCGACTACGAGCAGTACTTC. Protein product: CASSVGGRAFDYEQYF. J is TRBJ2-7 and V is TRBV9, with a tentative D call TRBD2 (5 bases). The CDR3 totals 16 residues. Trimming shortened V by 0 bases and J by 3 bases, and 16 bases separated the two germline ends. The germline CDR1 and CDR2 sequences are SGDLS and YYNGEE.

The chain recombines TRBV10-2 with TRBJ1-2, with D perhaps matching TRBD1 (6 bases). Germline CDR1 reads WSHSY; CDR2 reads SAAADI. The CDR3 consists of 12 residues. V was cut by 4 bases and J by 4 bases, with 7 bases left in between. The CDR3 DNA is TGCGCCAGCAGTGCCAGGGGCTATGGCTACACCTTC. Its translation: CASSARGYGYTF.

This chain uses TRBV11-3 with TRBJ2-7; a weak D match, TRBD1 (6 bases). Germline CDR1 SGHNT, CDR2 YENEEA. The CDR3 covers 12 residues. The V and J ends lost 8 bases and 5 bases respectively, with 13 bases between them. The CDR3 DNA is TGTGCCAGCGGACAACAGGGTGACGAGCAGTACTTC. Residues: CASGQQGDEQYF.

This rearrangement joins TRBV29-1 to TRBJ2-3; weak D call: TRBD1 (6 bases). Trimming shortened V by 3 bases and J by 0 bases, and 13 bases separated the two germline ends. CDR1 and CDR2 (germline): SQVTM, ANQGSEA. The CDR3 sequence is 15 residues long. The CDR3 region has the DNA TGCAGCGTTGATTCCCGGGACACTAGCACAGATACGCAGTATTTT. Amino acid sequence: CSVDSRDTSTDTQYF.

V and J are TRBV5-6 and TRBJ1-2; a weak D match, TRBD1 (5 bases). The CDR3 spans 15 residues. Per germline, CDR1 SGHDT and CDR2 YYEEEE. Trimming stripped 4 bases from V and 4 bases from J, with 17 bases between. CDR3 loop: CASSPRGGIGYGYTF. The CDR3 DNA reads TGTGCCAGCAGCCCCCGCGGGGGAATTGGCTATGGCTACACCTTC.

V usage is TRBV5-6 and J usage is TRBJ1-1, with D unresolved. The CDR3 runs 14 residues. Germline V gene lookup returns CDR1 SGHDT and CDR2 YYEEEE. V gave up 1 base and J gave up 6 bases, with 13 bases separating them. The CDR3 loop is CASSLFPRGPEAFF. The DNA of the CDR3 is TGTGCCAGCAGCTTGTTCCCCCGTGGCCCTGAAGCTTTCTTT.